What follows are 20 T cell receptor beta chains derived from one specimen sequenced in a study of T cell repertoires in cytomegalovirus infection. No cognate antigen is known for these TCRs. TCRdb reprocessed the reads via MiXCR and lists one record per CDR3 protein. The repertoire has 300,000 or so distinct CDR3 sequences, 20% to 25% of them found once; the top ten carry about an eighth. This sample comprised cultured PBMCs, obtained from culture after CMV antigen stimulation. The receptors were gathered from a human donor in good health (CMV status not recorded). Some clones in this sample may be carry-over from other donors' samples.

This clonotype was counted many times. At one end, the junction sequence differs from germline, possibly due to a read error. The DNA of the CDR3 is TGTGCTAGCAGCCAAAGGTACGACACTGAAGCTTTCTTT. Translating gives CASSQRYDTEAFF. The V and J genes are TRBV7-7 and TRBJ1-1, with D uncertain. The CDR3 spans 13 residues. Germline loops: CDR1 SSHAT, CDR2 FNYEAQ (reference sequence).

This clonotype has a handful of counts. The chain employs TRBV19 and TRBJ2-1; D may be TRBD2 (6 bases). Germline CDR1 and CDR2: LNHDA and SQIVND (reference sequence). Trimming removed 4 bases at V and 2 bases at J, with 21 bases between. There are 18 residues in the CDR3. The CDR3 sequence is CASSSRRLTTGAYNEQFF. For the CDR3, the DNA is TGTGCCAGTAGTAGCCGCAGGTTGACGACGGGGGCCTACAATGAGCAGTTCTTC.

The table lists this clonotype with many counts. The CDR3, as DNA: TGTGCCAGCAGCCGGGACAGAAGCTCCTACGAGCAGTACGTC. Protein sequence: CASSRDRSSYEQYV. The chain links TRBV11-2 to TRBJ2-7; 7 bases are shared with TRBD1. V dropped 5 bases and J dropped 0; count of bases not matched to a gene: 4. CDR3 length equals 14 residues. Germline values: CDR1 SGHAT, CDR2 FQNNGV.

This clonotype was picked up many times. The chain uses TRBV7-2 and TRBJ2-4; 7 nucleotides line up with TRBD2. The CDR3 sequence is 16 residues long. Looked up from germline, CDR1 is SGHTA and CDR2 is FQGNSA. V dropped 4 bases and J dropped 3; count of bases not matched to a gene: 9. CDR3 in amino acids: CASSSDSGGGKNIQYF. The CDR3 bases are TGTGCCAGCAGCTCTGATAGTGGGGGGGGCAAAAACATTCAGTACTTC.

The CDR3 DNA is TGTGCCAGCCGATTCCCAGGGACTGGGGCCAACGTCCTGACTTTC. The encoded protein is CASRFPGTGANVLTF. The V gene is TRBV5-8, the J gene TRBJ2-6; maybe TRBD1 (5 bases). This CDR3 spans 15 amino acids. Trimming removed 7 bases from V and 2 bases from J, with 13 bases in between. Germline CDR1 reads SGHTS; CDR2 reads YDEGEE.

This clonotype was detected a few times. J is TRBJ1-5 and V is TRBV7-9; D is ambiguous. The ends were cut back, 1 base at V and 7 bases at J, with 14 bases in the middle. The CDR3 has 15 residues. Germline assignment: CDR1 SEHNR and CDR2 FQNEAQ (reference sequence). CDR3 region: CASSLGRVSSQPQHF. CDR3 sequence (DNA): TGTGCCAGCAGCTTAGGTAGGGTGAGTTCACAGCCCCAGCATTTT.

This clonotype was detected a few times. This chain joins TRBV5-1 and TRBJ2-3; no firm D call. The germline gives CDR1 SGHRS, CDR2 YFSETQ. The V gene lost 0 bases and the J gene lost 0 bases, with 11 bases spanning the gap. The CDR3 extends over 16 amino acids. Here the CDR3 reads CASSLGTTKSTDTQYF. CDR3 bases: TGCGCCAGCAGCTTGGGTACGACCAAGAGCACAGATACGCAGTATTTT.

This rearrangement joins TRBV28 to TRBJ2-5; the D gene is possibly TRBD1 (6 bases). V was trimmed by 6 bases and J by 3 bases, leaving 11 bases between them. Germline lookup yields CDR1 MDHEN and CDR2 SYDVKM. The CDR3 contains 13 residues. The CDR3 is CASRGRGKETQYF. Written as DNA, the CDR3 is TGTGCCAGCAGGGGCAGGGGTAAAGAGACCCAGTACTTC.

This clonotype has just a few counts. The gene calls are TRBV5-5 and TRBJ2-1, with D perhaps TRBD1 or TRBD2 (5 bases each). Germline CDR1 is SGHKS and CDR2 is YYEKEE (reference sequence). V lost 7 bases, J lost 6 bases, and 23 bases lay in between. The CDR3 contains 16 residues. The CDR3 sequence is CASAKTGPRDGNEQFF. The CDR3 DNA follows: TGTGCCAGCGCAAAGACGGGGCCTCGGGACGGCAATGAGCAGTTCTTC.

This clonotype appeared many times. V is TRBV12-3 or TRBV12-4 and J is TRBJ1-5; no clear D gene. V lost 8 bases and J lost 3, with 11 bases in between. This CDR3 region has 13 residues. In nucleotides, the CDR3 is TGTGCCAGCCAGCGGGAGAACAATCAGCCCCAGCATTTT. This sequence encodes CASQRENNQPQHF.

This clonotype was observed many times. The rearrangement joins TRBV7-9 to TRBJ2-6; D is unresolved. Trimming removed 5 bases from V and 0 bases from J, with 8 bases in between. The CDR3 is 15 residues long. Germline V CDR1 and CDR2: SEHNR, FQNEAQ (reference sequence). The CDR3, as DNA: TGTGCCAGCAGCCCTGCAATCTCTGGGGCCAACGTCCTGACTTTC. The encoded protein is CASSPAISGANVLTF.

This clonotype was seen at least ten times. V and J are TRBV20-1 and TRBJ2-7, with a tentative D call TRBD2 (5 bases). The V gene lost 0 bases and the J gene lost 1 base, with 10 bases spanning the gap. Per germline, CDR1 DFQATT and CDR2 SNEGSKA (reference sequence). There are 14 residues in the CDR3. CDR3 nucleotides: TGCAGTGCTAGAGATGTCCGCGGGTCCTACGAGCAGTACTTC. As protein: CSARDVRGSYEQYF.

This clonotype was observed a few times. The V call is TRBV7-2, the J call TRBJ2-1; 12 bases align to TRBD2. CDR3 length: 14 amino acids. CDR1 SGHTA and CDR2 FQGNSA come from the germline V gene. The junction had 5 bases not matched to a gene; V was cut back by 5 bases and J by 9 bases. The CDR3, as DNA: TGTGCCAGCAGCGGACTGACTAGCGGGAGTGAGCAGTTCTTC. Translating it yields CASSGLTSGSEQFF.

This clonotype was seen more than once but under ten times. Germline is not matched at one junction end, which may reflect a read error. The V and J genes are TRBV12-3 or TRBV12-4 and TRBJ2-2, with TRBD1 matching over 9 bases. This CDR3 has 13 residues. Here the CDR3 reads CATDRGNAGELFF. The CDR3, as DNA: TGTGCCACCGACAGGGGGAACGCCGGGGAGCTGTTTTTT.

This clonotype has only a few counts. The genes are TRBV18 and TRBJ2-1; D ambiguous. The V end lost 6 bases, the J end lost 7 bases, and 16 bases lay between the germline ends. Germline-derived CDR1 and CDR2 are KGHSH and LQKENI. The CDR3 totals 14 residues. CDR3 DNA sequence: TGTGCCAGCTCTTCGGTAGAAGTGGCGAATGAGCAGTTCTTC. This translates into CASSSVEVANEQFF.

This chain joins TRBV6-1 and TRBJ2-1; D ambiguous. Trimming removed 6 bases from V and 6 bases from J, with 12 bases in between. CDR1 and CDR2 from the germline V gene are MNHNS and SASEGT. This CDR3 region has 13 residues. The CDR3 reads CASRSRGSNEQFF. For the CDR3, the DNA is TGTGCCAGCAGGAGCCGTGGTAGCAATGAGCAGTTCTTC.

The chain links TRBV28 to TRBJ1-5, with D maybe TRBD1 (5 bases). V gave up 3 bases and J gave up 5 bases, with 11 bases separating them. The germline V gene encodes CDR1 MDHEN and CDR2 SYDVKM. The CDR3 is 14 amino acids. The CDR3 loop is CASSFGGRDQPQHF. The CDR3 region has the DNA TGTGCCAGCAGTTTTGGGGGTCGGGATCAGCCCCAGCATTTT.

This clonotype showed up just a few times. This chain links TRBV11-3 with TRBJ2-2; D assignment may be TRBD1 or TRBD2 (5 bases each). Germline V CDR1 and CDR2: SGHNT, YENEEA. The CDR3 loop spans 17 amino acids. Trimming stripped 5 bases from V and 0 bases from J, with 16 bases between. The CDR3 region has the DNA TGTGCCAGCAGCCCGGGACCCCTCGAGGCGAACACCGGGGAGCTGTTTTTT. Protein sequence: CASSPGPLEANTGELFF.

This clonotype has just a few counts. The rearrangement joins TRBV29-1 to TRBJ1-2; TRBD1 agrees at 8 bases. There are 11 residues in the CDR3. Germline CDR1 is SQVTM and CDR2 is ANQGSEA. The V gene end was trimmed by 7 bases and the J gene end by 6 bases; junction bases not matched to a gene: 4. CDR3 amino acids: CSDRTGNGYTF. CDR3 coding DNA: TGCAGCGACCGGACAGGGAATGGCTACACCTTC.

This clonotype was seen repeatedly, ten times or more. The chain carries TRBV7-2 and TRBJ1-6; 10 positions match TRBD1. CDR1 is SGHTA and CDR2 is FQGNSA in the germline V gene. The length of the CDR3 is 15 residues. With 6 bases clipped from V and 10 bases from J, the junction kept 9 bases outside the gene matches. This CDR3 reads CASRPGTGEYSPLHF. CDR3 nucleotides: TGTGCCAGCAGACCCGGGACAGGGGAGTACTCACCCCTCCACTTT.